These T cell receptor beta chains were read from a single sample in a study of lymphopenia after photon versus proton radiotherapy. Libraries were prepared by immunoSEQ multiplex PCR; TCRdb keeps only in-frame clonotypes and omits some of them. The sample carries 15,000 to 20,000 clones, 80% to 90% recorded once. The sequencing used peripheral blood, collected from a patient treated with proton-based radiotherapy. All receptors derive from a woman in her sixties with cholangiocarcinoma. Some clones in this sample may be carry-over from other donors' samples. Each CDR3 is given with its conserved first and last residue. D genes are given only for firm matches. Size tells how often a clone was seen (once, few, many) or the class of an expanded clone, and some rows leave it out.

size,J,D,V,DNA,CDR3
.,TRBJ1-5,.,TRBV5-5,TGTGCCAGCAGCCCGGACCTCCTGGGGCAGCCCCAGCATTTT,CASSPDLLGQPQHF
.,TRBJ2-1,TRBD1,TRBV7-2,TGTGCCAGCAGCTTCAGGGACAGGTACAATGAGCAGTTCTTC,CASSFRDRYNEQFF
few,TRBJ2-1,TRBD1,TRBV9,TGTGCCAGCAGCGTAACCACACCGGGACAGGGAGGATCGTATGAGCAGTTCTTC,CASSVTTPGQGGSYEQFF
.,TRBJ2-7,.,TRBV2,TGTGCCAGCAGTGTGGGACGGGACTACGAGCAGTACTTC,CASSVGRDYEQYF
.,TRBJ2-2,.,TRBV19,TGTGCCTCGCTTGGGGGGTACACCGGGGAGCTGTTTTTT,CASLGGYTGELFF
.,TRBJ2-2,.,TRBV14,TGTGCCAGCAGCCAATTACCTTCGACCGGGGAGCTGTTTTTT,CASSQLPSTGELFF
.,TRBJ2-5,.,TRBV19,TGTGCCAGTAGCTCAGGGGGAGGAGAGACCCAGTACTTC,CASSSGGGETQYF
once,TRBJ2-3,.,TRBV9,TGTGCCAGCAGCGTATTCGACCATTCACTCACAGATACGCAGTATTTT,CASSVFDHSLTDTQYF
once,TRBJ2-3,TRBD2,TRBV7-8,TGTGCCAGCAGCATACTAGCGGGAGGAGATACGCAGTATTTT,CASSILAGGDTQYF
.,TRBJ2-5,.,TRBV5-5,TGTGCCAGCAGCGGAGAACAGTTACAAGAGACCCAGTACTTC,CASSGEQLQETQYF
few,TRBJ2-7,.,TRBV7-2,TGTGCCAGCAGCTTAGACCCAAGCTCCTACGAGCAGTACTTC,CASSLDPSSYEQYF
.,TRBJ2-1,.,TRBV7-9,TGTGCCAGCAGCTATAATGAGCAGTTCTTC,CASSYNEQFF
.,TRBJ2-1,.,TRBV18,TGTGCCAGCTCTCCGCGAAGCGAACTATCCTACAATGAGCAGTTCTTC,CASSPRSELSYNEQFF
.,TRBJ2-3,.,TRBV11-1,TGTGCCAGCAGCCTGTGGTTGACAGATGAAACAGATACGCAGTATTTT,CASSLWLTDETDTQYF
few,TRBJ1-5,TRBD1,TRBV19,TGTGCCAGTAGTGCAGGGGGGGTCGGCGATCAGCCCCAGCATTTT,CASSAGGVGDQPQHF
.,TRBJ1-5,.,TRBV2,TGTGCCAGCAGTGGTTTCAGGGTCAATCAGCCCCAGCATTTT,CASSGFRVNQPQHF
.,TRBJ2-5,.,TRBV30,TGTGCCTGGGGCGAGCAGCCACAAGAGACCCAGTACTTC,CAWGEQPQETQYF
.,TRBJ1-2,.,TRBV19,TGTGCCAGTAGTATCAATGAGGGCAGAGGAGGCTACACCTTC,CASSINEGRGGYTF
.,TRBJ1-5,.,TRBV27,TGTGCCAGCAGTTTACAACATCGGGGCGCAGGTCAGCCCCAGCATTTT,CASSLQHRGAGQPQHF
.,TRBJ1-1,.,TRBV10-3,TGTGCCATCAGTGACAGGGCTGACACTGAAGCTTTCTTT,CAISDRADTEAFF
.,TRBJ1-1,.,TRBV6-1,TGTGCCAGCAGTGAACAGCCAGGGACCCGCACTGAAGCTTTCTTT,CASSEQPGTRTEAFF
.,TRBJ2-2,.,TRBV5-8,TGTGCCAGCAGCTTGGGGCAGGCGGCCGCGGGCGGGGAGCTGTTTTTT,CASSLGQAAAGGELFF
.,TRBJ1-5,.,TRBV5-5,TGTGCCAGCAGCCCAGGGGACGTACTCAATCAGCCCCAGCATTTT,CASSPGDVLNQPQHF
.,TRBJ2-1,TRBD1,TRBV19,TGTGCCAGTACCACCCACCGGGACAGGGGGAGAGGTGAGCAGTTCTTC,CASTTHRDRGRGEQFF
.,TRBJ1-2,.,TRBV6-6,TGTGCCAGCAGTTACGGGGATAACTATGGCTACACCTTC,CASSYGDNYGYTF
.,TRBJ2-6,.,TRBV7-2,TGTGCCAGCAGCTTAACAGGGATCGGGGCCAACGTCCTGACTTTC,CASSLTGIGANVLTF
.,TRBJ2-7,TRBD2,TRBV6-5,TGTGCCAGCAGTCGACGGGGGGCCTACGAGCAGTACTTC,CASSRRGAYEQYF
.,TRBJ2-3,.,TRBV10-1,TGCGCCAGCAGCGGTCAGCTTAGCACAGATACGCAGTATTTT,CASSGQLSTDTQYF
.,TRBJ2-5,.,TRBV11-2,TGTGCCAGCAGCTTATCCGGGATGAAAGAGACCCAGTACTTC,CASSLSGMKETQYF
once,TRBJ1-1,TRBD1,TRBV27,TGTGCCAGCAGGGTACAAACAGGGGGCCGGAATCCTGAAGCTTTCTTT,CASRVQTGGRNPEAFF
.,TRBJ1-2,.,TRBV2,TGTGCCAGCCACCGGGCAGGGCGAGGCTACACCTTC,CASHRAGRGYTF
once,TRBJ1-1,TRBD1,TRBV9,TGTGCCAGCAGCCTCAGGGGGGTCGCTGAAGCTTTCTTT,CASSLRGVAEAFF
.,TRBJ2-3,.,TRBV19,TGTGCCAGTAGCCCCAAGGGGAGGCCAGATACGCAGTATTTT,CASSPKGRPDTQYF
.,TRBJ1-5,.,TRBV5-1,TGCGCCAGCAGCCCACAGGGCTTCAATCAGCCCCAGCATTTT,CASSPQGFNQPQHF
.,TRBJ1-5,.,TRBV9,TGTGCCAGCAGCGTAGGTCCCAGCCCACTCAATCAGCCCCAGCATTTT,CASSVGPSPLNQPQHF
.,TRBJ1-6,.,TRBV6-1,TGTGCCATTAAAGACAGGATGGGTTCACCCCTCCACTTT,CAIKDRMGSPLHF
.,TRBJ2-4,.,TRBV11-2,TGTGCCAGCAGCTTAGATCGGGTTATGGCCAAAAACATTCAGTACTTC,CASSLDRVMAKNIQYF
.,TRBJ2-1,TRBD2,TRBV7-8,TGTGCCAGCAGCCCAACCGCCCAGCGGGAGAGGTTCTTC,CASSPTAQRERFF
.,TRBJ2-3,TRBD1,TRBV2,TGTGCCATTCAGGGGGCAGCGAACACAGATACGCAGTATTTT,CAIQGAANTDTQYF
medium-sized,TRBJ2-7,TRBD2,TRBV4-1,TGCGCCAGCAGCCAAGCCGGGACTAGCCCCCTCCACGAGCAGTACTTC,CASSQAGTSPLHEQYF
.,TRBJ2-7,TRBD2,TRBV11-2,TGTGCCAGCAGCTTAGAGGGAGGGGATCTGGAGCAGTACTTC,CASSLEGGDLEQYF
.,TRBJ2-3,TRBD2,TRBV5-4,TGTGCCAGCAGCTTGCCAATTAGCGGGGGGATGGATACGCAGTATTTT,CASSLPISGGMDTQYF
once,TRBJ1-2,TRBD1,TRBV18,TGTGCCAGCTCACCGTCGGGACAGGATGGCTACACCTTC,CASSPSGQDGYTF
once,TRBJ2-5,TRBD2,TRBV5-1,TGCGCCAGCAGCTTGCCCCGGGGGCCTAGCCTAGGGACTAGCGGGAACCAAGAGACCCAGTACTTC,CASSLPRGPSLGTSGNQETQYF
.,TRBJ1-2,TRBD1,TRBV5-1,TGCGCCAGCACCCCCAGGGGGCACAACTATGGCTACACCTTC,CASTPRGHNYGYTF